The T cell receptor (beta chain) under discussion was sequenced for a study of T cell repertoires in cytomegalovirus infection. Study at large: Public TCR beta signatures provided an indication of both CMV infection and a matching HLA type. Findings and limits, study-wide: Summed public TCR beta family frequency identified CMV carriers bearing the relevant HLA.

Worth noting for this clonotype: Its antigen is not identified.

One entry per CDR3 protein, called by TCRdb with MiXCR from the reads. This sample has roughly 280,000 distinct CDR3 sequences; roughly 15% occur once, and the top ten carry around 9.5%. The V and J ends lost 7 bases and 2 bases respectively, with 16 bases between them. This CDR3 is built from 15 residues. Per germline, CDR1 LNHNV and CDR2 YYDKDF (reference sequence). The rearrangement links TRBV15 to TRBJ2-3; D possibly uses TRBD1 or TRBD2 (6 bases each). The specimen sequenced was PBMCs. The clonotype comes from a human donor in good health (CMV status not recorded). Some clones in this sample may be carry-over from other donors' samples. CDR3 in DNA: TGTGCCACCAAGCTCGGCGGGACAACCACAGATACGCAGTATTTT. Residues: CATKLGGTTTDTQYF.